This T cell receptor (beta chain) was retrieved from a study of naive and memory T cell subsets. This clonotype has ten or more counts. Per germline, CDR1 SNHLY and CDR2 FYNNEI. CDR3 size: 14 residues. The V segment lost 6 bases and the J segment 1 base; nucleotides outside the gene matches: 1. Two oligonucleotides, mixed equimolar, formed the beta constant-region primer covering TRBC1 and TRBC2. Using its own MiXCR run on the UMI-ligation and nested PCR reads, TCRdb lists one record per CDR3 protein. The sample holds roughly 98,000 distinct CDR3 sequences; over 7% are singletons and the top ten take 1.6%.

The sample taken for sequencing was central memory CD4+ T cells from blood. This receptor was taken from a human donor in good health. The chain joins TRBV2 to TRBJ2-3; TRBD2 matches at 10 bases. CDR3 region: CASRGTSGTDTQYF. Here the CDR3 DNA reads TGTGCCAGCAGGGGGACTAGCGGCACAGATACGCAGTATTTT.